Following are 4 T cell receptor beta chains from one sample sequenced in a study of blood T cell repertoires in COVID-19. Libraries were prepared by immunoSEQ multiplex PCR; TCRdb keeps only in-frame clonotypes and omits some of them. This table has approximately 360,000 clones, 88% appearing once. Sequencing was done on a sample of PBMCs or T cells enriched from blood (not recorded which). These receptors came from a woman in her twenties or thirties with acute COVID-19.

The chain employs TRBV12-5 and TRBJ2-3; 8 positions agree with TRBD2. This CDR3 has 14 residues. CDR1 LGHNT and CDR2 FRNRAP come from the germline V gene. The junction had 13 bases not matched to a gene; V was cut back by 11 bases and J by 6 bases. In nucleotides, the CDR3 is TGTGCTTCCGGGCGGGGGACTAGTTCGGATACGCAGTATTTT. The encoded protein is CASGRGTSSDTQYF.

The chain is built from TRBV18 and TRBJ1-6, with unresolved D. Trimming took 2 bases from V and 13 from J, leaving 9 bases between them. Germline CDR1 is KGHSH and CDR2 is LQKENI. The CDR3 is made up of 12 amino acids. For the CDR3, the DNA is TGTGCCAGCTCACCAGATATCGGGCCCCTCCACTTT. Translation gives CASSPDIGPLHF.

The V gene is TRBV15, the J gene TRBJ1-6; TRBD1 is a possible D gene (5 bases). CDR1 is LNHNV, CDR2 YYDKDF, per germline (reference sequence). The CDR3 runs 16 residues. Trimming shortened V by 0 bases and J by 10 bases, and 16 bases separated the two germline ends. The CDR3 DNA follows: TGTGCCACCAGCAGAGATGGGGCCCCGGAAGGGTCACCCCTCCACTTT. As protein: CATSRDGAPEGSPLHF.

The V gene is TRBV19, the J gene TRBJ2-5, with 8 bases aligning to TRBD2. The CDR3 has 14 residues. V lost 4 bases, J lost 2 bases, and 3 bases stayed unmatched. The germline gives CDR1 LNHDA, CDR2 SQIVND (reference sequence). DNA of the CDR3: TGTGCCAGTAGTAACCGGGGGGGGCAAGAGACCCAGTACTTC. Encoded protein: CASSNRGGQETQYF.